A selection of T cell receptor beta chains follows, all from one sample in a study of blood T cells in healthy people across ages. TCRdb redid the calling of the 5' RACE reads with MiXCR, one entry per CDR3 protein. The sample has approximately 2,000,000 distinct CDR3 sequences, around 40% seen once; the top ten hold 20% to 25%. Sequencing was done on a sample of blood. Source of these receptors: a human donor in good health. CDR3s include the opening cysteine and the closing phenylalanine or tryptophan. The D gene is left open where the match is weak. Not all rows give a size; the values are once, few, many and, for expanded clones, a class.

D	V	size	J	DNA	CDR3
TRBD1	TRBV20-1	few	TRBJ2-3	TGCAGTGCTAGATTAATCCCGGGACAGGGGAGAACAGATACGCAGTATTTT	CSARLIPGQGRTDTQYF
-	TRBV7-3	-	TRBJ1-2	TGTGCCAGCAGTATAGGGGAGAACTATGGCTACACCTTC	CASSIGENYGYTF
TRBD1	TRBV7-2	-	TRBJ2-1	TGTGCCAGCGCTCCTCCCGGGGGACAGGACCACAATGAGCAGTTCTTC	CASAPPGGQDHNEQFF
TRBD2	TRBV7-3	-	TRBJ2-3	TGTGCCAGCAGCTCCCCTATAGCGGGGGGGCCAAGAGATACGCAGTATTTT	CASSSPIAGGPRDTQYF
TRBD1	TRBV2	few	TRBJ2-1	TGTGCCAGCAGTGAAGGACAGGGGGCATGGGATGAGCAGTTCTTC	CASSEGQGAWDEQFF
-	TRBV7-9	-	TRBJ2-3	TGTGCCAGCAGCTTGGCCGAGGGCTTTGGTGAGCAGTATTTT	CASSLAEGFGEQYF
TRBD1	TRBV6-5	few	TRBJ2-7	TGTGCCAGCAGTTCTAGACAGGGAGACGAGCAGTACTTC	CASSSRQGDEQYF
TRBD2	TRBV7-2	-	TRBJ2-5	TGTGCCAGCAGCTACGGTCCTCCCCTCGCGGGGGGAAGTCAAGAGACCCAGTACTTC	CASSYGPPLAGGSQETQYF
-	TRBV7-8	-	TRBJ1-2	TGTGCCAGCAGCTTCTCGGACTCAAACTATGGCTACACCTTC	CASSFSDSNYGYTF
-	TRBV18	few	TRBJ2-1	TGTGCCAGCTCACCACCTTCTTTGCCCAATGAGCAGTTCTTC	CASSPPSLPNEQFF
TRBD1	TRBV27	-	TRBJ2-2	TGTGCCAGCATCCCATACAGGGGGAAGGGGGAGCTGTTTTTT	CASIPYRGKGELFF
-	TRBV3-1	-	TRBJ1-2	TGTGCCAGCAGCCAAGACTATAATGGCTATGGCTACACCTTC	CASSQDYNGYGYTF
-	TRBV20-1	-	TRBJ1-5	TGCAGTGCTAGAGACAGGCGACATAGCAATCAGCCCCAGCATTTT	CSARDRRHSNQPQHF
-	TRBV12-3/TRBV12-4	-	TRBJ2-5	TGTGCCAGCAGTTTACCAGGAGAGGCCCAGTACTTC	CASSLPGEAQYF
-	TRBV29-1	few	TRBJ1-2	TGCAGCGTTGAAGAAGGGGTCGGCAATCCAAACTATGGCTACACCTTC	CSVEEGVGNPNYGYTF